These 24 T cell receptor beta chains came from one sample sequenced in a study of T cell responses to AZD1222 COVID-19 vaccine (dated by TCRdb to 2020 to 2023). What this sample's time point label stands for: baseline before first vaccination. Libraries were constructed by the immunoSEQ multiplex PCR assay. This immuneACCESS table, as held by TCRdb, lists in-frame sequences with V and J called but not all clones. Of the missing ones, under half trace to an unresolved V gene in checked studies; the others have no known cause. Present in this sample are just under 90,000 clones, approximately 91% of which were seen just once. Of the sample, roughly 5.8% falls within the top ten clones. The sequences come from peripheral blood, collected on day 0 of AZD1222 vaccination. These receptors were taken from an adult in good health.

This chain connects TRBV19 to TRBJ1-2; D ambiguous. Between the trimmed V and J ends, which lost 4 bases and 4 bases, there was a span of 10 bases. Germline CDR1 reads LNHDA; CDR2 reads SQIVND (reference sequence). The CDR3 consists of 13 residues. CDR3 DNA sequence: TGTGCCAGTAGTAGAGCAGGCTTCTATGGCTACACCTTC. Its protein is CASSRAGFYGYTF.

CDR3 amino acids: CASSLGGGASGANVLTF. The CDR3, as DNA: TGTGCCAGCAGCTTAGGAGGGGGCGCGTCCGGGGCCAACGTCCTGACTTTC. This chain connects TRBV7-6 to TRBJ2-6; 7 bases agree with TRBD1. The CDR3 consists of 17 residues. Unmatched junction bases numbered 7, after V lost 1 base and J lost 4 bases. The germline gives CDR1 SGHVS, CDR2 FNYEAQ.

This chain uses TRBV6-1 with TRBJ2-4, with 8 positions matching TRBD2. The V gene's germline CDR1 is MNHNS and CDR2 SASEGT. V gave up 2 bases and J gave up 0 bases; unmatched junction bases: 3. There are 16 residues in the CDR3. The DNA for the CDR3 is TGTGCCAGCAGTGAACTGGCGGGAGGAGCCAAAAACATTCAGTACTTC. Residues: CASSELAGGAKNIQYF.

V is TRBV27 and J is TRBJ1-6; D gene unclear. The V gene lost 4 bases and the J gene lost 8 bases, with 9 bases spanning the gap. CDR1 and CDR2 (germline): MNHEY, SMNVEV (reference sequence). CDR3 length: 13 amino acids. The CDR3 spells CASSYRAYSPLHF. The CDR3 DNA follows: TGTGCCAGCAGTTATCGAGCGTATTCACCCCTCCACTTT.

The chain has TRBV3-1 (or the pseudogene TRBV3-2) and TRBJ1-4; maybe TRBD1 (5 bases). CDR1 is LGHDT and CDR2 is YNNKEL in the germline V gene (reference sequence). The V end was cut by 4 bases, the J end by 3 bases, with 15 bases between. The CDR3 runs to 16 residues. The CDR3 region is CASSPGAGLANEKLFF. The CDR3 DNA reads as TGTGCCAGCAGCCCTGGGGCCGGGCTAGCTAATGAAAAACTGTTTTTT.

CDR3 sequence reads: CASSLRHGLAGLSGANVLTF. As DNA, the CDR3 is TGTGCCAGCAGTTTACGACACGGACTAGCGGGACTCTCTGGGGCCAACGTCCTGACTTTC. V usage is TRBV27 and J usage is TRBJ2-6; TRBD2 matches 12 bases. Losses at the gene ends were 2 bases for V and 0 bases for J; bases not matched to a gene: 8. The CDR3 covers 20 residues. Germline V gene data show CDR1 as MNHEY and CDR2 as SMNVEV (reference sequence).

The V call is TRBV27, the J call TRBJ2-5; 7 nucleotides line up with TRBD2. Trimming removed 3 bases from V and 5 bases from J; junction bases left unmatched: 12. Germline V gene data show CDR1 as MNHEY and CDR2 as SMNVEV (reference sequence). This CDR3 has 16 residues. CDR3 residues: CASSLIGGRAGETQYF. As DNA, the CDR3 is TGTGCCAGCAGTTTGATAGGAGGGAGGGCTGGGGAGACCCAGTACTTC.

The rearrangement joins TRBV6-5 to TRBJ2-3; D remains unclear. There are 15 residues in the CDR3. In germline, CDR1 is MNHEY, CDR2 SVGAGI. Trimming left V 6 bases short and J 3 bases short, with 16 bases between. The CDR3 DNA sequence: TGTGCCAGCAGGGAGAGGCCGAGTGGGACAGATACGCAGTATTTT. It is translated as CASRERPSGTDTQYF.

This chain uses TRBV7-6 with TRBJ2-3, with D tentatively TRBD2 (5 bases). V was cut by 3 bases and J by 0 bases, with 10 bases left in between. In germline, CDR1 is SGHVS, CDR2 FNYEAQ. The CDR3 extends over 15 amino acids. CDR3 DNA: TGTGCCAGCAGCTTCGCAAGCGGTAGCACAGATACGCAGTATTTT. Its translation is CASSFASGSTDTQYF.

This rearrangement joins TRBV6-2 or TRBV6-3 to TRBJ1-1, with D hard to call. The CDR3 has 15 amino acids. Per germline, CDR1 MNHEY and CDR2 SVGEGT. V dropped 2 bases and J dropped 1 base, with 11 bases sitting between them. CDR3 coding DNA: TGTGCCAGCAGTTACATTCGGCCAGAGAACACTGAAGCTTTCTTT. It specifies CASSYIRPENTEAFF.

This rearrangement joins TRBV2 to TRBJ2-1; 7 bases match TRBD2. Germline CDR1 SNHLY, CDR2 FYNNEI. CDR3 length: 14 amino acids. J gave up 5 bases and V 2 bases, and 3 bases lay outside the gene matches. CDR3 residues: CASSESRGNNEQFF. CDR3 sequence (DNA): TGTGCCAGCAGTGAATCGCGGGGGAACAATGAGCAGTTCTTC.

The genes are TRBV7-8 and TRBJ2-3, with unresolved D. Deletions cut 1 base from V and 2 bases from J, with 13 bases between. CDR3 size: 16 residues. Per germline, CDR1 SGHVS and CDR2 FQNEAQ. The CDR3 sequence is CASSLEAGRITDTQYF. In DNA, the CDR3 is TGTGCCAGCAGCTTAGAGGCAGGACGAATCACAGATACGCAGTATTTT.

The rearrangement uses TRBV5-1 and TRBJ2-3, with D unclear. The germline V gene encodes CDR1 SGHRS and CDR2 YFSETQ. The CDR3 is 13 amino acids. Trimming took 4 bases from V and 2 from J, leaving 8 bases between them. The CDR3 region is CASSEGNTDTQYF. The CDR3 nucleotides are TGCGCCAGCAGCGAAGGAAACACAGATACGCAGTATTTT. The full variable domain, with the rest looked up from reference TRBV5-1 and TRBJ2-3, is KAGVTQTPRYLIKTRGQQVTLSCSPISGHRSVSWYQQTPGQGLQFLFEYFSETQRNKGNFPGRFSGRQFSNSRSEMNVSTLELGDSALYLCASSEGNTDTQYFGPGTRLTVL.

V gene TRBV5-5 combines with J gene TRBJ1-3; D gene uncertain. The germline CDR1 and CDR2 sequences are SGHKS and YYEKEE (reference sequence). CDR3 length equals 16 residues. Trimming shortened V by 2 bases and J by 10 bases, and 22 bases separated the two germline ends. CDR3 in amino acids: CASSFKTQTKPETIYF. The CDR3 DNA reads as TGTGCCAGCAGCTTCAAGACCCAAACAAAACCGGAGACCATATATTTT. Variable domain in full (rest from reference TRBV5-5 and TRBJ1-3): DAGVTQSPTHLIKTRGQQVTLRCSPISGHKSVSWYQQVLGQGPQFIFQYYEKEERGRGNFPDRFSARQFPNYSSELNVNALLLGDSALYLCASSFKTQTKPETIYFGEGSWLTVV.

The chain employs TRBV24-1 and TRBJ2-7; TRBD1 might be the D (5 bases). This CDR3 is built from 13 residues. The V end lost 9 bases, the J end lost 5 bases, and 16 bases lay between the germline ends. Germline assignment: CDR1 KGHDR and CDR2 SFDVKD. CDR3 sequence: CATGAGQVNEQYF. The CDR3 bases are TGTGCCACCGGTGCAGGGCAGGTGAACGAGCAGTACTTC.

In this sample, this clone turned up once. The chain links TRBV2 to TRBJ1-5; D unclear. Germline CDR1 and CDR2: SNHLY and FYNNEI. This CDR3 is built from 13 residues. V was trimmed by 4 bases and J by 3 bases, leaving 7 bases between them. The CDR3, as DNA: TGTGCCAGCAGTGGTGAGATCAATCAGCCCCAGCATTTT. It translates to CASSGEINQPQHF.

This chain links TRBV19 with TRBJ2-2; D unresolved. This CDR3 is 16 amino acids long. Germline V gene sequence: CDR1 LNHDA, CDR2 SQIVND (reference sequence). Trimming pared 3 bases from V and 0 bases from J, leaving 11 bases between. The CDR3 DNA sequence: TGTGCCAGTAGTATGTATGCGCGAACGAACACCGGGGAGCTGTTTTTT. This translates into CASSMYARTNTGELFF. The full variable domain, its missing parts supplied by reference TRBV19 and TRBJ2-2, is DGGITQSPKYLFRKEGQNVTLSCEQNLNHDAMYWYRQDPGQGLRLIYYSQIVNDFQKGDIAEGYSVSREKKESFPLTVTSAQKNPTAFYLCASSMYARTNTGELFFGEGSRLTVL.

This chain uses TRBV3-1 (or the pseudogene TRBV3-2) with TRBJ2-5; 8 bases map to TRBD2. Per the germline V gene, CDR1 is LGHDT and CDR2 is YNNKEL (reference sequence). Trimming at V came to 8 bases and at J to 0 bases, leaving 8 bases not matched to a gene. The CDR3 totals 15 residues. The CDR3 region has the DNA TGTGCCAGCTGTAAGGAGGGACTAGACCAAGAGACCCAGTACTTC. As protein: CASCKEGLDQETQYF.

The chain uses TRBV28 and TRBJ2-7; the D gene could be TRBD1 or TRBD2 (5 bases each). Germline CDR1 MDHEN, CDR2 SYDVKM. V was shortened by 9 bases and J by 4 bases, with 10 bases between the two germline ends. The CDR3 length is 11 residues. The CDR3 spells CASLGGYEQYF. CDR3 DNA sequence: TGTGCCAGTCTTGGGGGTTACGAGCAGTACTTC.

This chain connects TRBV5-4 to TRBJ2-1, with 10 bases matching TRBD2. From germline, CDR1 is SGHNT and CDR2 YYREEE (reference sequence). V lost 4 bases to trimming and J lost 3 bases; unmatched junction nucleotides: 7. CDR3 size: 16 residues. The CDR3 loop is CASSRRTSGNYNEQFF. For the CDR3, the DNA is TGTGCCAGCAGCCGCCGGACTAGCGGAAACTACAATGAGCAGTTCTTC.

The CDR3 here is CASSLEGGVEQFF. The CDR3 nucleotides read TGCGCCAGCAGCTTGGAGGGAGGGGTTGAGCAGTTCTTC. The chain is built from TRBV5-1 and TRBJ2-1, with 7 bases lining up with TRBD2. Germline V CDR1 and CDR2: SGHRS, YFSETQ. J was trimmed by 9 bases and V by 0 bases; bases with no gene match: 3. The length of the CDR3 is 13 residues.

This chain joins TRBV5-1 and TRBJ2-5; 10 bases line up with TRBD2. The CDR3 covers 18 residues. Trimming cost V 4 bases and J 4 bases; bases outside gene matches: 16. Germline CDR1 SGHRS, CDR2 YFSETQ. The CDR3 region has the DNA TGCGCCAGCAGCCGCGGGCTAGCGGGAGATATCGTGGGAGAGACCCAGTACTTC. It encodes CASSRGLAGDIVGETQYF.

This clone came up a few times. This sequence joins TRBV30 and TRBJ1-4, with TRBD1 matching 9 bases. CDR1 and CDR2 (germline): GTSNPN, SVGIG (reference sequence). V lost 5 bases to trimming and J lost 7 bases; unmatched junction nucleotides: 8. The CDR3 consists of 14 residues. The CDR3 bases are TGTGCCTGGTGCTCCGGGACAGGGATTGAAAAACTGTTTTTT. Protein sequence: CAWCSGTGIEKLFF.

The rearrangement links TRBV6-4 to TRBJ2-1; possible D gene TRBD2, 6 bases. Germline V lookup: CDR1 MRHNA, CDR2 SNTAGT. The length of the CDR3 is 16 residues. The ends were cut back, 3 bases at V and 1 base at J, with 13 bases in the middle. The CDR3 is CASSEEGRGSYNEQFF. The CDR3 DNA sequence: TGTGCCAGCAGTGAAGAGGGGCGGGGATCCTACAATGAGCAGTTCTTC.